This record concerns one T cell receptor (beta chain) sequence. The antigen is unknown. The CDR3 loop spans 18 amino acids. CDR1 is SGHTA and CDR2 is FQGNSA in the germline V gene. V lost 4 bases and J lost 2, with 22 bases in between. The data are from a study of T cell responses to AZD1222 COVID-19 vaccine. Using immunoSEQ multiplex PCR, the repertoire was profiled, and TCRdb retains in-frame clones only, with some absent. The data show about 100,000 clones, roughly 80% seen once. Overall study results and limits: Nearly half of spike-specific TCRs reportedly target variant regions that are unmutated in the B.1.351 and B.1.1.7 variants.

The specimen was peripheral blood, collected on day 0 of AZD1222 vaccination. The chain joins TRBV7-2 to TRBJ2-3; a weak D match, TRBD2 (5 bases). This TCR derives from an adult in good health. The CDR3 protein is CASSSTRRGRKLTDTQYF. The CDR3, as DNA: TGTGCCAGCAGCTCCACCAGACGAGGGCGGAAACTCACAGATACGCAGTATTTT.